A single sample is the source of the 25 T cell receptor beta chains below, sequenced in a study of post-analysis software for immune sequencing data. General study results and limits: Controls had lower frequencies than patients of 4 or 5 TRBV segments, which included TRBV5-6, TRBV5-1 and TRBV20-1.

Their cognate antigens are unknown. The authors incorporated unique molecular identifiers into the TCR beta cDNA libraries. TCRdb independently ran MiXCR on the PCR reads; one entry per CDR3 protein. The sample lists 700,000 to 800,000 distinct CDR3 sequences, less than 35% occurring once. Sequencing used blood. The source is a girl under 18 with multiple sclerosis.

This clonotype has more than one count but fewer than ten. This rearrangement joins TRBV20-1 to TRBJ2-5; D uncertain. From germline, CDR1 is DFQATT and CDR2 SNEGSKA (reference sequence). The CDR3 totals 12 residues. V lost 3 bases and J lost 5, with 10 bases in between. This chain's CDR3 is CSASDSMETQYF. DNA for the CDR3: TGCAGTGCTAGTGACTCCATGGAGACCCAGTACTTC.

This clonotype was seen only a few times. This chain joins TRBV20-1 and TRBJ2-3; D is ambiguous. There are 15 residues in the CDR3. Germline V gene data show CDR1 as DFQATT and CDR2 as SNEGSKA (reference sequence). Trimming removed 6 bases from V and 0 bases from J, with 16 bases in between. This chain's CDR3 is CSAVDATVSTDTQYF. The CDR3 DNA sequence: TGCAGTGCCGTCGACGCCACAGTTAGCACAGATACGCAGTATTTT.

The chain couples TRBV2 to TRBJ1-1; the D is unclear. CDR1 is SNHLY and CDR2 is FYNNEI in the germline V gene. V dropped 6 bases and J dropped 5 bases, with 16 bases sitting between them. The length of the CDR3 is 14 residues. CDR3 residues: CASRWGTRGTEAFF. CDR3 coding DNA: TGTGCCAGCAGGTGGGGAACCCGCGGTACTGAAGCTTTCTTT.

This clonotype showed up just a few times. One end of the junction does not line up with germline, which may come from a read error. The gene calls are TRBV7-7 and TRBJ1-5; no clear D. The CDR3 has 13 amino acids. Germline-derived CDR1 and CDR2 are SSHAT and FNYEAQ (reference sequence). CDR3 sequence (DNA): TGTGCTAGCAGCTCGTCCCTCAATCAGCCCCAGCATTTT. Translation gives CASSSSLNQPQHF. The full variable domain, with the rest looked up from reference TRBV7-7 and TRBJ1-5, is GAGVSQSPRYKVTKRGQDVTLRCDPISSHATLYWYQQALGQGPEFLTYFNYEAQPDKSGLPSDRFSAERPEGSISTLTIQRTEQRDSAMYRCASSSSLNQPQHFGDGTRLSIL.

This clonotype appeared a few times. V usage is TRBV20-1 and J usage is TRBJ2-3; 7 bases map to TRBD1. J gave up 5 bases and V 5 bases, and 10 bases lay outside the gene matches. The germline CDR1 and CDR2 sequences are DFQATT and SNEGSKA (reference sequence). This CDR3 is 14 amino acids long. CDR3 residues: CSAESSTGEDTQYF. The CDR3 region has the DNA TGCAGTGCTGAGAGCAGCACAGGGGAAGATACGCAGTATTTT.

In DNA form, the CDR3 reads TGTGCCAGCAGCTTGGGGCCTAGACAGGGTGGTAATGAAAAACTGTTTTTT. It specifies CASSLGPRQGGNEKLFF. The chain combines TRBV5-5 with TRBJ1-4; 7 bases fit TRBD1. The V gene's germline CDR1 is SGHKS and CDR2 YYEKEE (reference sequence). After removal of 0 bases from V and 4 bases from J, the junction contained 9 bases not matched to a gene. The CDR3 loop spans 17 amino acids.

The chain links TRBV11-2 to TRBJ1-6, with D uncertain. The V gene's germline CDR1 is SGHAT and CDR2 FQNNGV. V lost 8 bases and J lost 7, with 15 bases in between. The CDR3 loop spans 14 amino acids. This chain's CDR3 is CASSLRPGNSPLHF. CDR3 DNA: TGTGCCAGCTCCCTAAGGCCTGGGAATTCACCCCTCCACTTT.

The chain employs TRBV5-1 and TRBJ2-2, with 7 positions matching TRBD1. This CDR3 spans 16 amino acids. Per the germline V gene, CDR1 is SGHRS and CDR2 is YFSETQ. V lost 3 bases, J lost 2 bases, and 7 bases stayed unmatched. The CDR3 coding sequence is TGCGCCAGCAGCTCCCTGAACAGGGGAAACACCGGGGAGCTGTTTTTT. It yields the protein CASSSLNRGNTGELFF.

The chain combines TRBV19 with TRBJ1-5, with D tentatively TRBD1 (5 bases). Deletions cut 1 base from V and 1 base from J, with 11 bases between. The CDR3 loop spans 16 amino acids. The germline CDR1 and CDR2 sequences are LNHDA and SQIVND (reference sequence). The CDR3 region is CASSIVAPGSNQPQHF. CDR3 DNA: TGTGCCAGTAGTATAGTAGCCCCAGGGAGCAATCAGCCCCAGCATTTT.

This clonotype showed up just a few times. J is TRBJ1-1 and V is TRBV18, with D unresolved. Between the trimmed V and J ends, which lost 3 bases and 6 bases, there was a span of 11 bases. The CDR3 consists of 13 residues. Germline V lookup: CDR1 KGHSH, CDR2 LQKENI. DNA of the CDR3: TGTGCCAGCTCACCGTCGGGTGGGGCTGAAGCTTTCTTT. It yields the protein CASSPSGGAEAFF.

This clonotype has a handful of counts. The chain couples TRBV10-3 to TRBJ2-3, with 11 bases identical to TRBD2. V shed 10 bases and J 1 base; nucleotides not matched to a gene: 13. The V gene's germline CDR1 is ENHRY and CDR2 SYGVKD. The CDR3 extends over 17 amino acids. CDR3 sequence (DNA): TGTGCCACACGAACTAGCGGGAGACTACTTGGCACAGATACGCAGTATTTT. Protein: CATRTSGRLLGTDTQYF.

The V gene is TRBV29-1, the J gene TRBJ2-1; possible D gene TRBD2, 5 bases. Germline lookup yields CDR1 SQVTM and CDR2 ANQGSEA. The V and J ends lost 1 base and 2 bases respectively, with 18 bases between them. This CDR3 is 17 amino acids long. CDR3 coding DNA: TGCAGCGTTGAAGGCGACGGGGAGAGATCCCCCTACAATGAGCAGTTCTTC. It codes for CSVEGDGERSPYNEQFF.

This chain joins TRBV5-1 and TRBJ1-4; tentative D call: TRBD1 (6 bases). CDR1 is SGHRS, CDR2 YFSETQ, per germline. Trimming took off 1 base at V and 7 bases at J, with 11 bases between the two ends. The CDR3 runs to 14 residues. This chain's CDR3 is CASSLFGGREKLFF. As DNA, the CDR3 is TGCGCCAGCAGCTTGTTCGGGGGGCGTGAAAAACTGTTTTTT.

CDR3: CATSDAASGNTIYF. The CDR3 bases are TGTGCCACCTCAGACGCTGCCTCTGGAAACACCATATATTTT. The chain carries TRBV24-1 and TRBJ1-3, with D hard to call. Trimming stripped 9 bases from V and 0 bases from J, with 11 bases between. This CDR3 spans 14 amino acids. Germline CDR1 KGHDR, CDR2 SFDVKD.

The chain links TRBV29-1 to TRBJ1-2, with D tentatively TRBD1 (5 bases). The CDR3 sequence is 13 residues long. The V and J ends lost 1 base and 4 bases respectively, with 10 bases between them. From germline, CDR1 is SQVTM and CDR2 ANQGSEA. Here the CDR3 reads CSVEGGAGYGYTF. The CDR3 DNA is TGCAGCGTTGAAGGGGGCGCAGGCTATGGCTACACCTTC.

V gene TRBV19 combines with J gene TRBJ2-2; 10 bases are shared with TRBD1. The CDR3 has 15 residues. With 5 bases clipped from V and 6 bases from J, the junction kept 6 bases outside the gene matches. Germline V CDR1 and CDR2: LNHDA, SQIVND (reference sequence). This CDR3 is CASSPGQGYPGELFF. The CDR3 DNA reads TGTGCCAGTAGTCCGGGACAGGGGTACCCCGGGGAGCTGTTTTTT.

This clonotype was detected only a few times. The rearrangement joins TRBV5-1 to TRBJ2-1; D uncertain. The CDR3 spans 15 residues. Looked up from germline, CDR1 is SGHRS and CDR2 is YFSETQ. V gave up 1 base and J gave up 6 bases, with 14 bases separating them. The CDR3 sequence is CASSLLGIVGNEQFF. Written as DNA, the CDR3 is TGCGCCAGCAGCTTGCTGGGTATTGTGGGCAATGAGCAGTTCTTC.

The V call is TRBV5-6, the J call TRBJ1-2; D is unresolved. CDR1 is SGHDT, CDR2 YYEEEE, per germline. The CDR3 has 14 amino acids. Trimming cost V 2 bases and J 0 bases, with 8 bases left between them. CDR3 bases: TGTGCCAGCAGCTTACAGATACCTAACTATGGCTACACCTTC. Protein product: CASSLQIPNYGYTF.

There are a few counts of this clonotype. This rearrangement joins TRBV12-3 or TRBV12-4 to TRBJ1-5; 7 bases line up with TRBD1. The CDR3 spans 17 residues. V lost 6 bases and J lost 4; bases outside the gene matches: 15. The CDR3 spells CASRLIVRDSGNQPQHF. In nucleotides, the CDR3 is TGTGCCAGCAGACTTATCGTCCGGGACAGTGGGAATCAGCCCCAGCATTTT.

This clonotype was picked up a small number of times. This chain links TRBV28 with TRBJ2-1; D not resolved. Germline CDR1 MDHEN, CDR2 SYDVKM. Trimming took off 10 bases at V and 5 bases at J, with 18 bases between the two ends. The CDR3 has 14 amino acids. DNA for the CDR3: TGTGCCACCGTTCTTTCCCGGCCCAACAATGAGCAGTTCTTC. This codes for CATVLSRPNNEQFF.

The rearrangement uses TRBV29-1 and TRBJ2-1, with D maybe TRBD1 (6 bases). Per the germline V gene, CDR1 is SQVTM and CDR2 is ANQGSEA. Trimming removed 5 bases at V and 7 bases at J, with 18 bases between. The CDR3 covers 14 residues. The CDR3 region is CSVYRDKGGNEQFF. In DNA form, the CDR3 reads TGCAGCGTTTACAGAGATAAAGGGGGTAATGAGCAGTTCTTC.

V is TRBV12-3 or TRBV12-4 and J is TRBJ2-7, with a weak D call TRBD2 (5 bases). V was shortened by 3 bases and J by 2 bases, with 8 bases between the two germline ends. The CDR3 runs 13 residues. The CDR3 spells CASSFGITYEQYF. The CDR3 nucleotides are TGTGCCAGCAGTTTCGGGATCACCTACGAGCAGTACTTC.

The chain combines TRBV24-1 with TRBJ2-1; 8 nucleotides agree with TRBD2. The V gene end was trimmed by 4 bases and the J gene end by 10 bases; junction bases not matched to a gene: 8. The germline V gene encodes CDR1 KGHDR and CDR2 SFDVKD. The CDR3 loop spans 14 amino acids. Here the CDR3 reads CATSELRGGGEQFF. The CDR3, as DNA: TGTGCCACCAGTGAGCTTCGGGGGGGAGGGGAGCAGTTCTTC.

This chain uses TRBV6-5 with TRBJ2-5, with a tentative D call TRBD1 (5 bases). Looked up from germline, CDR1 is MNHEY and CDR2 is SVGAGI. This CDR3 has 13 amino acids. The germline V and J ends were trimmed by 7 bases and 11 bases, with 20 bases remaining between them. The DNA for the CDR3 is TGTGCCAGCACTATGGGGCCTTTGAGGCGACAGTACTTC. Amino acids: CASTMGPLRRQYF.

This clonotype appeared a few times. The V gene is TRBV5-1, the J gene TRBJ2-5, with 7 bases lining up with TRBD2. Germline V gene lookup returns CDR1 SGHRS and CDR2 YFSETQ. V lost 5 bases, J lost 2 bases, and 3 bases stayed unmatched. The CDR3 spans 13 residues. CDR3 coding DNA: TGCGCCAGCAGACTAGCGCTACAAGAGACCCAGTACTTC. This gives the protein CASRLALQETQYF.